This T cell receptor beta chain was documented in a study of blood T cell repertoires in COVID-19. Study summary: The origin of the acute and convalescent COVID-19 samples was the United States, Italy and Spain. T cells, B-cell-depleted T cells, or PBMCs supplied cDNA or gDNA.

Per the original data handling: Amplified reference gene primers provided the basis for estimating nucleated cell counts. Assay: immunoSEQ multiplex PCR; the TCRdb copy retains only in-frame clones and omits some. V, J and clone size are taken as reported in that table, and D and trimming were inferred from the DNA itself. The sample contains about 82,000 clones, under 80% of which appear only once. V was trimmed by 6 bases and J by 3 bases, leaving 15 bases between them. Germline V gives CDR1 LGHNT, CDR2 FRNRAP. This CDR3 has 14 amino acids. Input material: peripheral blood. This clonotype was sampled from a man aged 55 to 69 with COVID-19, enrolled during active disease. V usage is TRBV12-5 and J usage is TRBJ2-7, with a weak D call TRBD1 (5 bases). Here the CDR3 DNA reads TGTGCTAGTGGACGTCAGGGATTTCTCTACGAGCAGTACTTC. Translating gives CASGRQGFLYEQYF.